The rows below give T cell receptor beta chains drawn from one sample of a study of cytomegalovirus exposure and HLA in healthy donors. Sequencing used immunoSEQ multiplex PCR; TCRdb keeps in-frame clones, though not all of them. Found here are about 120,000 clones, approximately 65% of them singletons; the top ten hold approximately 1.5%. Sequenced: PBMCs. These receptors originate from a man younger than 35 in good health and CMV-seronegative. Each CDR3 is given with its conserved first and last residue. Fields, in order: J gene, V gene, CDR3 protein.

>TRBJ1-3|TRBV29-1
CSAGGTSGNTIYF
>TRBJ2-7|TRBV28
CASSLLGGYEQYF
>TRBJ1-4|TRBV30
CAFYRGLATNEKLFF
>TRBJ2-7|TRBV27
CASRGTGTSYEQYF
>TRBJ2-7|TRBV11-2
CASSHWRGGFDEQYF
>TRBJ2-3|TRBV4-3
CASSQDSVRYPQYF
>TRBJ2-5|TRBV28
CASSPSGTSGPEGETQYF
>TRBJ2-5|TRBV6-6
CASRASQGVRETQYF
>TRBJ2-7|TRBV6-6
CASTRGGTSYEQYF
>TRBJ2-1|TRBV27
CASSYPGKNNEQFF
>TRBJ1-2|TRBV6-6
CASSYVQSPYGYTF
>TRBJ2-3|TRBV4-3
CASSQNLPDTQYF
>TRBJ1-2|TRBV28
CASSSQGRGAYGYTF
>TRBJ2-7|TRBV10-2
CASSERSYEQYF
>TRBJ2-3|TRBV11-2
CASSLEGGSTDTQYF
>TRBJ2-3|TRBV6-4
CASNYRTNRTDTQYF
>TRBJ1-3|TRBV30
CAWTSQDTIYF
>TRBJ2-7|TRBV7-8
CASSLKIQPLGQASYEQYF
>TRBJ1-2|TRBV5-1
CASSWDTGGYGYPF
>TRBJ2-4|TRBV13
CASSSAVVLAKNIQYF
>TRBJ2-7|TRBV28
CASTSIPGQGHYEQYF
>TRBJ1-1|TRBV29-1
CSVAGQGGLLEAFF
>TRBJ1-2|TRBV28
CASSSVAGCGYTF
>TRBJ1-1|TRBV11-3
CASSSTVGTQAFF
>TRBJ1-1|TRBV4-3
CASSQVGAGAGEAFF